These T cell receptor beta chains were read from a single sample in a study of post-analysis software for immune sequencing data. TCRdb used MiXCR to reprocess the PCR reads, holding one entry per CDR3 protein. The data hold 170,000 or so distinct CDR3 sequences, with roughly 31% observed a single time. The sequenced sample was blood. The receptors originated from a girl aged 10 to 17 with multiple sclerosis. CDR3s include the opening cysteine and the closing phenylalanine or tryptophan. Each record gives: V gene, J gene, D gene, clone size, CDR3 protein, CDR3 DNA. D genes are given only for firm matches. Some rows mark clone size as missing; the rest say once, few, many or name a class of expanded clone.

V gene: TRBV2; J gene: TRBJ2-7; D gene: .; clone size: .; CDR3 protein: CASHRGEGPYVGRLYEQYF; CDR3 DNA: TGTGCCAGCCATAGAGGTGAGGGGCCGTACGTCGGGCGTCTGTACGAGCAGTACTTC
V gene: TRBV6-1; J gene: TRBJ2-1; D gene: TRBD2; clone size: .; CDR3 protein: CANSPGTSVKEQFF; CDR3 DNA: TGTGCCAACAGCCCCGGGACTAGCGTCAAGGAGCAGTTCTTC
V gene: TRBV12-3/TRBV12-4; J gene: TRBJ2-7; D gene: TRBD2; clone size: .; CDR3 protein: CASGGSGTSRSEQYF; CDR3 DNA: TGTGCCAGCGGGGGCTCCGGGACTAGCCGCAGCGAGCAGTACTTC
V gene: TRBV7-9; J gene: TRBJ1-4; D gene: TRBD1; clone size: many; CDR3 protein: CASSRQTGGDEKLFF; CDR3 DNA: TGTGCCAGCAGCCGCCAGACAGGGGGCGACGAAAAACTGTTTTTT
V gene: TRBV4-1; J gene: TRBJ1-2; D gene: .; clone size: many; CDR3 protein: CASSRLAETYGYTF; CDR3 DNA: TGCGCCAGCAGCCGCCTGGCGGAGACCTATGGCTACACCTTC
V gene: TRBV20-1; J gene: TRBJ2-3; D gene: TRBD2; clone size: few; CDR3 protein: CSTSGHEAGVADTQYF; CDR3 DNA: TGCAGTACAAGCGGGCACGAGGCGGGAGTGGCAGATACGCAGTATTTT
V gene: TRBV28; J gene: TRBJ1-4; D gene: .; clone size: few; CDR3 protein: CASSLWSSVREEEKLFF; CDR3 DNA: TGTGCCAGCAGTTTATGGTCATCGGTCAGGGAGGAGGAAAAACTGTTTTTT
V gene: TRBV20-1; J gene: TRBJ2-1; D gene: TRBD2; clone size: few; CDR3 protein: CSARRREGRREQFF; CDR3 DNA: TGCAGTGCTAGAAGGCGGGAGGGCCGTAGAGAGCAGTTCTTC
V gene: TRBV7-3; J gene: TRBJ1-1; D gene: .; clone size: few; CDR3 protein: CASSLQGRENTEAFF; CDR3 DNA: TGTGCCAGCAGCCTCCAGGGTCGAGAGAACACTGAAGCTTTCTTT
V gene: TRBV24-1; J gene: TRBJ1-5; D gene: TRBD1; clone size: .; CDR3 protein: CAANRDRGPYPPQHF; CDR3 DNA: TGTGCCGCCAACAGGGACAGGGGGCCCTATCCGCCCCAGCATTTT
V gene: TRBV12-5; J gene: TRBJ1-2; D gene: .; clone size: few; CDR3 protein: CASGFLGSRSYGYTF; CDR3 DNA: TGTGCTAGTGGGTTTCTTGGGTCCCGGTCCTATGGCTACACCTTC
V gene: TRBV7-9; J gene: TRBJ2-7; D gene: TRBD2; clone size: many; CDR3 protein: CASSFPGLASSEQYF; CDR3 DNA: TGTGCCAGCAGCTTCCCTGGACTAGCCAGCTCCGAGCAGTACTTC
V gene: TRBV5-1; J gene: TRBJ2-5; D gene: TRBD1; clone size: .; CDR3 protein: CASSLGGQGASETQYF; CDR3 DNA: TGCGCCAGCAGCTTGGGGGGACAGGGGGCTTCGGAGACCCAGTACTTC
V gene: TRBV15; J gene: TRBJ2-1; D gene: TRBD2; clone size: .; CDR3 protein: CAASRDFSGSSSEQFF; CDR3 DNA: TGTGCCGCCAGCAGAGATTTCAGCGGGAGTAGCAGTGAGCAGTTCTTC
V gene: TRBV12-3/TRBV12-4; J gene: TRBJ1-2; D gene: TRBD1; clone size: many; CDR3 protein: CASSPGQPNYGYTF; CDR3 DNA: TGTGCCAGCAGCCCGGGACAGCCTAACTATGGCTACACCTTC
V gene: TRBV3-1; J gene: TRBJ2-7; D gene: TRBD1; clone size: many; CDR3 protein: CASSQQTGGEQYF; CDR3 DNA: TGTGCCAGCAGCCAGCAGACAGGGGGCGAGCAGTACTTC
V gene: TRBV5-1; J gene: TRBJ2-7; D gene: .; clone size: many; CDR3 protein: CASSLMDTRDEQYF; CDR3 DNA: TGCGCCAGCAGCTTGATGGATACCCGGGACGAGCAGTACTTC
V gene: TRBV6-5; J gene: TRBJ2-6; D gene: TRBD2; clone size: many; CDR3 protein: CASSYSGSAGANVLTF; CDR3 DNA: TGTGCCAGCAGTTATAGCGGGAGTGCTGGGGCCAACGTCCTGACTTTC
V gene: TRBV6-1; J gene: TRBJ2-1; D gene: .; clone size: few; CDR3 protein: CASFRGSSYNEQFF; CDR3 DNA: TGTGCCAGCTTCCGGGGAAGCTCCTACAATGAGCAGTTCTTC
V gene: TRBV20-1; J gene: TRBJ2-3; D gene: TRBD2; clone size: many; CDR3 protein: CSAPLAGGTDTQYF; CDR3 DNA: TGCAGTGCTCCTCTAGCGGGGGGGACAGATACGCAGTATTTT
V gene: TRBV12-3/TRBV12-4; J gene: TRBJ2-7; D gene: .; clone size: few; CDR3 protein: CASSLGQPYEQYF; CDR3 DNA: TGTGCCAGCAGTCTCGGACAGCCCTACGAGCAGTACTTC
V gene: TRBV7-8; J gene: TRBJ2-3; D gene: .; clone size: few; CDR3 protein: CASSLEYPDTQYF; CDR3 DNA: TGTGCCAGCAGCTTAGAGTACCCAGATACGCAGTATTTT
V gene: TRBV5-1; J gene: TRBJ2-6; D gene: .; clone size: few; CDR3 protein: CASSLVSGANVLTF; CDR3 DNA: TGCGCCAGCAGCTTGGTCTCCGGGGCCAACGTCCTGACTTTC
V gene: TRBV6-1; J gene: TRBJ2-7; D gene: .; clone size: many; CDR3 protein: CASTTGPLLEQYF; CDR3 DNA: TGTGCCAGCACCACGGGGCCCCTTCTCGAGCAGTACTTC
V gene: TRBV4-1; J gene: TRBJ1-1; D gene: .; clone size: .; CDR3 protein: CASSQVQGDAMSTEAFF; CDR3 DNA: TGCGCCAGCAGCCAAGTACAAGGTGATGCTATGAGCACTGAAGCTTTCTTT
V gene: TRBV7-9; J gene: TRBJ2-1; D gene: .; clone size: many; CDR3 protein: CASSKPVGSYEQFF; CDR3 DNA: TGTGCCAGCAGCAAACCGGTCGGGTCGTACGAGCAGTTCTTC
V gene: TRBV6-5; J gene: TRBJ2-7; D gene: .; clone size: many; CDR3 protein: CASSCSASYEQYF; CDR3 DNA: TGTGCCAGCAGTTGTTCAGCGTCCTACGAGCAGTACTTC
V gene: TRBV5-1; J gene: TRBJ2-1; D gene: .; clone size: many; CDR3 protein: CASSLPSTTYEQFF; CDR3 DNA: TGCGCCAGCAGCTTGCCGTCTACGACGTATGAGCAGTTCTTC
V gene: TRBV12-3/TRBV12-4; J gene: TRBJ2-3; D gene: .; clone size: .; CDR3 protein: CASSLESIADTQYF; CDR3 DNA: TGTGCCAGCAGTTTAGAGTCTATCGCAGATACGCAGTATTTT
V gene: TRBV20-1; J gene: TRBJ2-6; D gene: TRBD1; clone size: once; CDR3 protein: CSALDRGSGANVLTF; CDR3 DNA: TGCAGTGCGTTGGACAGGGGATCTGGGGCCAACGTCCTGACTTTC
V gene: TRBV7-9; J gene: TRBJ2-5; D gene: .; clone size: few; CDR3 protein: CASSPRDSEETQYF; CDR3 DNA: TGTGCCAGCAGCCCGCGGGACTCCGAAGAGACCCAGTACTTC
V gene: TRBV25-1; J gene: TRBJ2-3; D gene: .; clone size: few; CDR3 protein: CASSGFSGGKTSTDTQYF; CDR3 DNA: TGTGCCAGCAGTGGCTTTAGCGGAGGGAAAACTAGCACAGATACGCAGTATTTT
V gene: TRBV25-1; J gene: TRBJ2-1; D gene: TRBD1; clone size: .; CDR3 protein: CASGETGGKNEQFF; CDR3 DNA: TGTGCCAGCGGAGAGACAGGGGGCAAGAATGAGCAGTTCTTC
V gene: TRBV19; J gene: TRBJ1-4; D gene: .; clone size: .; CDR3 protein: CASSIRTANEKLFF; CDR3 DNA: TGTGCCAGTAGTATTAGGACAGCTAATGAAAAACTGTTTTTT
V gene: TRBV15; J gene: TRBJ1-2; D gene: .; clone size: .; CDR3 protein: CATSRETGTIYGYTF; CDR3 DNA: TGTGCCACCAGCAGAGAAACAGGGACCATCTATGGCTACACCTTC
V gene: TRBV27; J gene: TRBJ2-7; D gene: TRBD1; clone size: many; CDR3 protein: CASSPIDRGSEQYF; CDR3 DNA: TGTGCCAGCAGTCCCATCGACAGGGGGAGCGAGCAGTACTTC
V gene: TRBV4-1; J gene: TRBJ2-7; D gene: .; clone size: .; CDR3 protein: CASSALSSYEQYF; CDR3 DNA: TGCGCCAGCAGCGCTCTTTCCTCCTACGAGCAGTACTTC
V gene: TRBV3-1; J gene: TRBJ2-7; D gene: .; clone size: few; CDR3 protein: CASSHAGVALYEQYF; CDR3 DNA: TGTGCCAGCAGCCATGCTGGCGTGGCTCTCTACGAGCAGTACTTC
V gene: TRBV20-1; J gene: TRBJ1-5; D gene: .; clone size: .; CDR3 protein: CSVAGSNRPQHF; CDR3 DNA: TGCAGTGTTGCAGGGTCCAATCGGCCCCAGCATTTT
V gene: TRBV9; J gene: TRBJ2-1; D gene: .; clone size: many; CDR3 protein: CASSAPGTRGDEQFF; CDR3 DNA: TGTGCCAGCAGCGCCCCCGGGACGCGCGGGGATGAGCAGTTCTTC
V gene: TRBV20-1; J gene: TRBJ2-3; D gene: .; clone size: .; CDR3 protein: CSAAVSSGTQYF; CDR3 DNA: TGCAGTGCTGCCGTATCCAGCGGTACGCAGTATTTT
V gene: TRBV7-8; J gene: TRBJ2-3; D gene: .; clone size: .; CDR3 protein: CASSLSGGPTDTQYF; CDR3 DNA: TGTGCCAGCAGCTTAAGTGGCGGGCCCACAGATACGCAGTATTTT
V gene: TRBV9; J gene: TRBJ2-3; D gene: .; clone size: many; CDR3 protein: CASSVTSRADTQYF; CDR3 DNA: TGTGCCAGCAGCGTTACTAGTAGAGCAGATACGCAGTATTTT
V gene: TRBV7-7; J gene: TRBJ2-1; D gene: TRBD2; clone size: few; CDR3 protein: CASSPSLAGEVEQFF; CDR3 DNA: TGTGCTAGCAGCCCCTCACTAGCGGGAGAGGTGGAGCAGTTCTTC